The present T cell receptor beta chain was sequenced within a study of blood T cell repertoires in COVID-19. The method was immunoSEQ multiplex PCR; TCRdb's version includes in-frame clones alone and lacks a portion of them. The data show 150,000 to 200,000 clones, approximately 80% seen once. CDR1 and CDR2 from the germline V gene are SGHDT and YYEEEE. The CDR3 consists of 12 residues. Trimming took off 2 bases at V and 10 bases at J, with 10 bases between the two ends. This receptor was identified in a man aged 40-50 years who had recovered from COVID-19. J is TRBJ2-1 and V is TRBV5-6; D unclear. Sequencing input: PBMCs or T cells enriched from blood (not recorded which). CDR3 protein: CASSFEASEQFF. The CDR3 DNA reads TGTGCCAGCAGCTTCGAAGCGAGCGAGCAGTTCTTC.